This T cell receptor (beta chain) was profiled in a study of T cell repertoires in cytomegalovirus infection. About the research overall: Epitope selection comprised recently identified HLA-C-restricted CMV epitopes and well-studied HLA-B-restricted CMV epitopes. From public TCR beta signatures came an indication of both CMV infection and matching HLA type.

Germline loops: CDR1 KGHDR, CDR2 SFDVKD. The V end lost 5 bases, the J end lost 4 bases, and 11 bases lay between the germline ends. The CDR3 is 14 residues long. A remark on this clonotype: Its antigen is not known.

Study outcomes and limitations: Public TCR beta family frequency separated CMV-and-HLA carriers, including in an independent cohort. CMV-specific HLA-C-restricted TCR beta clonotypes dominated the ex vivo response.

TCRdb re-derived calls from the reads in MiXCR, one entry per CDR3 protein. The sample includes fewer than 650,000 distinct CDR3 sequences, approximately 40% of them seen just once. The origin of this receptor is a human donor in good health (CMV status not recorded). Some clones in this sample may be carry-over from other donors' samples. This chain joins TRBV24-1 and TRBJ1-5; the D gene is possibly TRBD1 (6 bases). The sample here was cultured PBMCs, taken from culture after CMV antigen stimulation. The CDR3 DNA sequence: TGTGCCACCAGTGTTCGGGACAAAAATCAGCCCCAGCATTTT. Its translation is CATSVRDKNQPQHF.